This TCR beta chain was recorded in a study of control samples from healthy donors and cancer patients. This clone occurred once. Produced via immunoSEQ multiplex PCR; TCRdb's table is partial and in-frame only. Here the sample spans 75,000 to 95,000 clones, 93% being singletons. Unmatched junction bases numbered 5, after V lost 0 bases and J lost 0 bases. This CDR3 has 16 residues. Germline loops: CDR1 SGHRS, CDR2 YFSETQ. Sample: blood. The chain uses TRBV5-1 and TRBJ2-7; 8 bases line up with TRBD2. The source of this sequence is a woman aged 30 to 39 in good health. The CDR3 coding sequence is TGCGCCAGCAGCTTGGAGGGCGGGAGGCCCTCCTACGAGCAGTACTTC. Amino acids: CASSLEGGRPSYEQYF.